This TCR beta chain stems from a study of T cell changes during pregnancy in multiple sclerosis. The table came from immunoSEQ multiplex PCR; TCRdb's copy has only in-frame clones and leaves some out. The table shows roughly 35,000 clones, with around 90% occurring only once. Trimming stripped 5 bases from V and 4 bases from J, with 14 bases between. Looked up from germline, CDR1 is LNHDA and CDR2 is SQIVND (reference sequence). The CDR3 covers 14 residues. The origin of this receptor is a female donor with multiple sclerosis, enrolled in a pregnancy study. J is TRBJ1-1 and V is TRBV19, with D tentatively TRBD1 (5 bases). The input for sequencing was CD4+ T cells from peripheral blood mononuclear cells, taken before pregnancy. The CDR3 DNA reads as TGTGCCAGTAGTCGGGGGAGAGAAGGCACTGAAGCTTTCTTT. This gives the protein CASSRGREGTEAFF.